Presented here are 26 T cell receptor beta chains from one specimen sequenced in a study of immune evolution from preneoplasia to lung adenocarcinoma. Produced via immunoSEQ multiplex PCR; TCRdb's table is partial and in-frame only. The repertoire holds about 4,900 clones, roughly 90% seen once, with more than 2% in the top ten. Sequencing was carried out using FFPE atypical adenomatous hyperplasia tissue from the lung. Noted subset: atypical adenomatous hyperplasia (AAH), lung preneoplasia. The receptor source for this set is a person aged 70 to 80 with lung adenocarcinoma.

This clone was counted only a few times. V gene TRBV2 combines with J gene TRBJ1-1; 9 nucleotides align to TRBD1. This CDR3 contains 16 residues. The germline CDR1 and CDR2 sequences are SNHLY and FYNNEI. The V and J ends lost 5 bases and 4 bases, in that order; junction bases with no gene match: 11. CDR3 region: CASSPGTGISGTEAFF. The CDR3 coding sequence is TGTGCCAGCAGTCCCGGGACAGGGATTTCGGGCACTGAAGCTTTCTTT. The full variable domain, in which reference TRBV2 and TRBJ1-1 provide the parts outside the CDR3, is EPEVTQTPSHQVTQMGQEVILRCVPISNHLYFYWYRQILGQKVEFLVSFYNNEISEKSEIFDDQFSVERPDGSNFTLKIRSTKLEDSAMYFCASSPGTGISGTEAFFGQGTRLTVV.

A few counts support this clone. The rearrangement uses TRBV11-3 and TRBJ2-3; D might be TRBD2 (5 bases). CDR3 size: 13 residues. Germline values: CDR1 SGHNT, CDR2 YENEEA. Trimming removed 4 bases at V and 1 base at J, with 6 bases between. The CDR3 nucleotides read TGTGCCAGCAGCTGGCGGGGCACAGATACGCAGTATTTT. It specifies CASSWRGTDTQYF.

The chain couples TRBV2 to TRBJ2-7, with 9 nucleotides matching TRBD1. CDR3 length: 15 amino acids. Germline loops: CDR1 SNHLY, CDR2 FYNNEI. The V segment lost 0 bases and the J segment 5 bases; nucleotides outside the gene matches: 5. DNA for the CDR3: TGTGCCAGCAGTGAAGCGGGGACAGGGAGGAACGAGCAGTACTTC. Translation: CASSEAGTGRNEQYF.

The CDR3 loop is CASSRTQGAGETQYF. The CDR3 nucleotides are TGTGCCAGCAGTAGAACGCAGGGGGCAGGGGAGACCCAGTACTTC. The J gene is TRBJ2-5, the V gene TRBV6-5; TRBD1 matches at 8 bases. After removal of 5 bases from V and 5 bases from J, the junction contained 10 bases not matched to a gene. The CDR3 is 15 amino acids. Germline V gives CDR1 MNHEY, CDR2 SVGAGI.

The sample holds one count of this clone. This rearrangement joins TRBV10-2 to TRBJ1-4; no firm D call. The CDR3 contains 13 residues. Looked up from germline, CDR1 is WSHSY and CDR2 is SAAADI. V gave up 5 bases and J gave up 8 bases, with 12 bases separating them. The CDR3 DNA is TGCGCCAGCAGTTTAACCCCGGACGAAAAACTGTTTTTT. It codes for CASSLTPDEKLFF.

The chain uses TRBV7-9 and TRBJ2-1; D gene unclear. Trimming stripped 5 bases from V and 0 bases from J, with 11 bases between. Germline V gene data show CDR1 as SEHNR and CDR2 as FQNEAQ (reference sequence). CDR3 length: 15 amino acids. CDR3 residues: CASSRTVSSYNEQFF. CDR3 sequence (DNA): TGTGCCAGCAGCCGCACGGTTTCCTCCTACAATGAGCAGTTCTTC.

This clone has a single count. The rearrangement joins TRBV5-1 to TRBJ1-1; D perhaps matches TRBD1 (5 bases). CDR1 and CDR2 (germline): SGHRS, YFSETQ. Trimming shortened V by 0 bases and J by 5 bases, and 20 bases separated the two germline ends. The CDR3 spans 17 residues. CDR3 in DNA: TGCGCCAGCAGCTTGGCCGGTGGGGCAGGTCCGCGAACTGAAGCTTTCTTT. Its translation: CASSLAGGAGPRTEAFF.

The chain has TRBV27 and TRBJ1-2, with a tentative D call TRBD1 (5 bases). Germline values: CDR1 MNHEY, CDR2 SMNVEV (reference sequence). The CDR3 contains 12 residues. Trimming took off 4 bases at V and 7 bases at J, with 10 bases between the two ends. The CDR3 bases are TGTGCCAGCAGTTCCGGGGGTGGTGGCTACACCTTC. It yields the protein CASSSGGGGYTF.

The chain combines TRBV19 with TRBJ1-1; a possible D gene is TRBD1 (5 bases). Germline CDR1 reads LNHDA; CDR2 reads SQIVND (reference sequence). The CDR3 is 15 amino acids. V was cut by 6 bases and J by 6 bases, with 20 bases left in between. CDR3 bases: TGTGCCAGTAGCAGACTAGGGGAGGTGATCTCTGAAGCTTTCTTT. It is translated as CASSRLGEVISEAFF.

The chain has TRBV11-2 and TRBJ2-1, with 12 positions matching TRBD2. Germline CDR1 reads SGHAT; CDR2 reads FQNNGV. CDR3 length equals 17 residues. V shed 5 bases, J shed 6 bases, and the junction held 11 bases outside the gene matches. CDR3: CASSRGTSGYIANEQFF. CDR3 nucleotides: TGTGCCAGCAGCCGAGGGACTAGCGGGTACATTGCCAATGAGCAGTTCTTC.

The chain joins TRBV6-5 to TRBJ2-7, with D unresolved. Looked up from germline, CDR1 is MNHEY and CDR2 is SVGAGI. The CDR3 covers 14 residues. V lost 3 bases and J lost 2, with 11 bases in between. The CDR3 protein is CASSYRSNAYEQYF. The CDR3 DNA reads as TGTGCCAGCAGTTATCGCAGTAACGCCTACGAGCAGTACTTC.

This clone was found once. The V call is TRBV7-9, the J call TRBJ1-1; TRBD1 might be the D (6 bases). V lost 1 base to trimming and J lost 7 bases, with 16 bases between them. There are 15 residues in the CDR3. Germline assignment: CDR1 SEHNR and CDR2 FQNEAQ (reference sequence). In DNA form, the CDR3 reads TGTGCCAGCAGCTTAGTTGGACAGCCTCCTAATGAAGCTTTCTTT. Amino acid sequence: CASSLVGQPPNEAFF.

The J gene is TRBJ1-4, the V gene TRBV5-1; TRBD1 aligns across 7 bases. V lost 2 bases and J lost 8; bases outside the gene matches: 9. The CDR3 is 15 residues long. Looked up from germline, CDR1 is SGHRS and CDR2 is YFSETQ. CDR3: CASSFYRGEDEKLFF. For the CDR3, the DNA is TGCGCCAGCAGCTTCTACAGGGGTGAAGACGAAAAACTGTTTTTT.

The rearrangement joins TRBV28 to TRBJ1-2; D not certain. In germline, CDR1 is MDHEN, CDR2 SYDVKM. Trimming removed 1 base from V and 4 bases from J, with 13 bases in between. The CDR3 has 15 residues. The CDR3 loop is CASSLYSTRRYGYTF. The CDR3 DNA sequence: TGTGCCAGCAGTTTATATTCGACACGACGCTATGGCTACACCTTC.

The count of this clone is one. The genes are TRBV4-1 and TRBJ2-1; no firm D call. Germline V gene data show CDR1 as MGHRA and CDR2 as YSYEKL. V lost 1 base to trimming and J lost 7 bases, with 5 bases between them. The CDR3 totals 12 residues. CDR3 sequence (DNA): TGCGCCAGCAGCCAAGGCCGTAATGAGCAGTTCTTC. Amino acid sequence: CASSQGRNEQFF.

This chain connects TRBV7-9 to TRBJ2-7; tentative D call: TRBD2 (5 bases). Germline CDR1 is SEHNR and CDR2 is FQNEAQ (reference sequence). V was trimmed by 1 base and J by 6 bases, leaving 19 bases between them. The CDR3 totals 16 residues. CDR3 region: CASSLGVLATSGEQYF. The CDR3 coding sequence is TGTGCCAGCAGCTTAGGTGTGCTAGCTACCTCTGGCGAGCAGTACTTC.

This clone showed up just a few times. This sequence joins TRBV19 and TRBJ1-2; 7 nucleotides align to TRBD1. The V and J ends lost 7 bases and 14 bases, in that order; junction bases with no gene match: 7. CDR1 is LNHDA and CDR2 is SQIVND in the germline V gene (reference sequence). The CDR3 runs 10 residues. CDR3 in DNA: TGTGCCAGTATCACGACAGGGTCTACCTTC. Translation gives CASITTGSTF.

This clone was recorded once. The rearrangement uses TRBV7-9 and TRBJ1-2; D may be TRBD1 (6 bases). With 3 bases removed from V and 4 bases from J, the gap between germline ends came to 15 bases. This CDR3 contains 15 residues. The germline gives CDR1 SEHNR, CDR2 FQNEAQ (reference sequence). The CDR3 here is CASSFWGQTSYGYTF. CDR3 DNA: TGTGCCAGCAGCTTCTGGGGACAAACCTCCTATGGCTACACCTTC.

V is TRBV5-6 and J is TRBJ1-4; TRBD1 is a possible D gene (5 bases). V was pared by 4 bases and J by 8 bases, with 21 bases between. This CDR3 has 16 amino acids. CDR1 SGHDT and CDR2 YYEEEE come from the germline V gene. The CDR3: CASSPGRRGLREKLFF. The CDR3 DNA sequence: TGTGCCAGCAGCCCAGGGCGGAGGGGTCTACGGGAAAAACTGTTTTTT.

The chain has TRBV19 and TRBJ2-7, with 7 bases matching TRBD1. The trim removed 5 bases at V and 0 bases at J, leaving 13 bases unmatched. This CDR3 has 17 residues. CDR1 and CDR2 (germline): LNHDA, SQIVND (reference sequence). The CDR3 sequence is CASSPVIGTAFSYEQYF. In DNA, the CDR3 is TGTGCCAGTAGTCCGGTGATCGGGACAGCTTTCTCCTACGAGCAGTACTTC.

The chain uses TRBV27 and TRBJ1-2; 7 nucleotides match TRBD1. Germline V CDR1 and CDR2: MNHEY, SMNVEV (reference sequence). The CDR3 is made up of 13 amino acids. The V and J ends lost 8 bases and 0 bases, in that order; junction bases with no gene match: 3. The CDR3 reads CASGTAANYGYTF. CDR3 nucleotides: TGTGCCAGCGGGACAGCAGCTAACTATGGCTACACCTTC.

This clone was detected only a few times. The V and J genes are TRBV7-9 and TRBJ2-6; D not certain. The V gene lost 10 bases and the J gene lost 2 bases, with 9 bases spanning the gap. The CDR3 has 13 amino acids. In germline, CDR1 is SEHNR, CDR2 FQNEAQ (reference sequence). The CDR3 DNA follows: TGTGCCACCCAAAGGGCTGGGGCCAACGTCCTGACTTTC. This sequence encodes CATQRAGANVLTF.

The V gene is TRBV4-1, the J gene TRBJ2-1; 7 bases agree with TRBD2. Germline CDR1 MGHRA, CDR2 YSYEKL. This CDR3 contains 17 residues. The V and J ends lost 0 bases and 6 bases, in that order; junction bases with no gene match: 11. The CDR3 here is CASSQDTGGWGFNEQFF. CDR3 sequence (DNA): TGCGCCAGCAGCCAAGATACCGGGGGGTGGGGATTCAATGAGCAGTTCTTC.

CDR3 loop: CASRGDRNTEAFF. The CDR3 DNA reads as TGTGCCAGCAGGGGGGACAGGAACACTGAAGCTTTCTTT. The chain carries TRBV2 and TRBJ1-1, with 7 positions matching TRBD1. The CDR3 loop spans 13 amino acids. The V gene's germline CDR1 is SNHLY and CDR2 FYNNEI. Trimming took 6 bases from V and 1 from J; bases not matched to a gene: 2.

This chain links TRBV11-2 with TRBJ2-3; TRBD2 matches 8 bases. Germline V lookup: CDR1 SGHAT, CDR2 FQNNGV. The CDR3 extends over 16 amino acids. V lost 4 bases to trimming and J lost 0 bases; unmatched junction nucleotides: 6. The CDR3 nucleotides are TGTGCCAGCAGCTACTTATCTAGCGGGAGCACAGATACGCAGTATTTT. This codes for CASSYLSSGSTDTQYF.

The chain couples TRBV6-5 to TRBJ2-7; TRBD2 matches 11 bases. J lost 0 bases, V lost 6 bases, and 4 bases had no gene match. The germline gives CDR1 MNHEY, CDR2 SVGAGI. The CDR3 loop spans 15 amino acids. In DNA form, the CDR3 reads TGTGCCAGCAGGTCTAGCGGGGGGTACTCCTACGAGCAGTACTTC. Residues: CASRSSGGYSYEQYF.